The 8 T cell receptor beta chains reported below all come from one sample, sequenced in a study of blood T cells in healthy people across ages (dated by TCRdb to between 2015 and 2016). The method was 5' RACE. The listed sequencing device is Illumina HiSeq 2500. A second PCR of about 7 to 12 cycles was run with a J-beta primer mix and a sample-barcoded 5' primer. The public reads were reanalyzed by TCRdb: fastp trimming at Q25, MiXCR alignment, in-frame beta chains only. Identical CDR3 proteins give one entry, which carries the most common genes and DNA. This sample is represented by about 1.1 million distinct CDR3 sequences; 35% to 45% of them were singletons. Roughly 14% of the sample goes to the ten largest clones. Material for sequencing was blood. The source of these receptors is a man between 18 and 35 years old in good health.

This clonotype was counted only a few times. The gene calls are TRBV2 and TRBJ2-1, with TRBD2 matching over 12 bases. The CDR3 spans 14 residues. Germline V lookup: CDR1 SNHLY, CDR2 FYNNEI. V shed 10 bases, J shed 4 bases, and the junction held 5 bases outside the gene matches. CDR3 DNA sequence: TGTGCCACCCTCGGGACTAGCGGGTACAATGAGCAGTTCTTC. Translated, it gives CATLGTSGYNEQFF.

Comment on this clonotype: One junction end does not reproduce the germline sequence, and a read error may be involved. The V gene is TRBV5-1, the J gene TRBJ1-1; D is undetermined. Germline CDR1 SGHRS, CDR2 YFSETQ. The CDR3 is 15 residues long. The CDR3 DNA follows: TGCGCCAGCAGCTTGGAACCAGGCAGGAACACTGAAGCGTTCTTT. Residues: CASSLEPGRNTEAFF.

Concerning this clonotype itself: A much larger clone differs by one base, so this may be a read error. The chain has TRBV20-1 and TRBJ2-7, with TRBD1 matching 8 bases. The length of the CDR3 is 16 residues. Trimming at V came to 1 base and at J to 4 bases, leaving 12 bases not matched to a gene. Germline values: CDR1 DFQATT, CDR2 SNEGSKA (reference sequence). CDR3 bases: TGCAGTGCTAGAGCCGGACAGGGCGAGGGGATATACGAGCAGTACTTC. Its translation is CSARAGQGEGIYEQYF.

This chain connects TRBV5-1 to TRBJ2-3; D is perhaps TRBD2 (6 bases). V was trimmed by 3 bases and J by 4 bases, leaving 15 bases between them. This CDR3 region has 15 residues. Germline V gene data show CDR1 as SGHRS and CDR2 as YFSETQ. The CDR3 protein is CASSSGRGSADTQYF. The CDR3 region has the DNA TGCGCCAGCAGCTCCGGGAGAGGTTCCGCAGATACGCAGTATTTT.

J is TRBJ1-1 and V is TRBV3-1, with no clear D. Germline V gene lookup returns CDR1 LGHDT and CDR2 YNNKEL (reference sequence). V was pared by 4 bases and J by 7 bases, with 10 bases between. The CDR3 extends over 12 amino acids. CDR3 nucleotides: TGTGCCAGCAGCCCTACGCGGGGTGAAGCTTTCTTT. This translates into CASSPTRGEAFF. Complete variable domain (other parts from reference TRBV3-1 and TRBJ1-1): DTAVSQTPKYLVTQMGNDKSIKCEQNLGHDTMYWYKQDSKKFLKIMFSYNNKELIINETVPNRFSPKSPDKAHLNLHINSLELGDSAVYFCASSPTRGEAFFGQGTRLTVV.

V usage is TRBV6-5 and J usage is TRBJ2-3, with 7 bases lining up with TRBD1. Trimming took 2 bases from V and 9 from J; bases not matched to a gene: 11. Germline V lookup: CDR1 MNHEY, CDR2 SVGAGI. The CDR3 sequence is 15 residues long. This CDR3 is CASSYPTGTAETQYF. The DNA for the CDR3 is TGTGCCAGCAGTTACCCGACAGGGACAGCTGAGACGCAGTATTTT.

V and J are TRBV28 and TRBJ2-1; 8 positions match TRBD1. Looked up from germline, CDR1 is MDHEN and CDR2 is SYDVKM. This CDR3 spans 12 amino acids. V lost 6 bases, J lost 7 bases, and 2 bases stayed unmatched. The CDR3 nucleotides read TGTGCCAGCAGAACAGGGGGGAATGAGCAGTTCTTC. Amino acids: CASRTGGNEQFF.

The chain couples TRBV29-1 to TRBJ1-2; tentatively, D is TRBD1 (5 bases). CDR3 length equals 14 residues. The V gene lost 8 bases and the J gene lost 0 bases, with 16 bases spanning the gap. CDR1 SQVTM and CDR2 ANQGSEA come from the germline V gene. The CDR3 protein is CSTTAGVTNYGYTF. The DNA of the CDR3 is TGCAGCACCACCGCGGGGGTAACTAACTATGGCTACACCTTC.